The TCR beta chain under discussion was sequenced for a study of lymphopenia after photon versus proton radiotherapy. Method: immunoSEQ multiplex PCR; TCRdb's copy keeps in-frame clones and lacks some. The repertoire includes approximately 31,000 clones, 84% of them detected once, and more than 14% sits in the top ten. CDR3 size: 14 residues. Germline V lookup: CDR1 LGHNA, CDR2 YSLEER. V lost 0 bases, J lost 6 bases, and 8 bases lay in between. This TCR derives from a woman aged 65 to 85 with pancreatic cancer. The chain links TRBV4-3 to TRBJ2-2; no firm D call. The specimen comprised peripheral blood, sampled from a patient treated with proton-based radiotherapy. The CDR3 loop reads CASSQDWRPGELFF. In nucleotides, the CDR3 is TGCGCCAGCAGCCAAGATTGGCGGCCCGGGGAGCTGTTTTTT.